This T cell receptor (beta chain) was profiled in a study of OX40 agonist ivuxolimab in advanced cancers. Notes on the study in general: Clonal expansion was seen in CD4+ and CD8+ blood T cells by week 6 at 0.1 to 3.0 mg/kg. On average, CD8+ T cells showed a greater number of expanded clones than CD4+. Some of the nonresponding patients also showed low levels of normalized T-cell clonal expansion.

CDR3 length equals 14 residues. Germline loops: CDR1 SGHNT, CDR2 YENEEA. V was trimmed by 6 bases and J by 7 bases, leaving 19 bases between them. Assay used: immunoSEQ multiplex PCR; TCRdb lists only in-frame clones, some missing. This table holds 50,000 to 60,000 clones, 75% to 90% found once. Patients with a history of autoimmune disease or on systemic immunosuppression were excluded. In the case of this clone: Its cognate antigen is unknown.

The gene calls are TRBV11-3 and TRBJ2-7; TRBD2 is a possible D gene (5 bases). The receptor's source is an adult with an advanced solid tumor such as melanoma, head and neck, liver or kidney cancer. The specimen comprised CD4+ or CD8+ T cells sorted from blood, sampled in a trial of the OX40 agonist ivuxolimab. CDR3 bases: TGTGCCAGCAGTCAGGAGCGGAGACCGGGGGAGCAGTACTTC. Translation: CASSQERRPGEQYF.